The 30 T cell receptor beta chains given below trace back to one sample, sequenced in a study of T cell responses to AZD1222 COVID-19 vaccine. Here immunoSEQ multiplex PCR was the method, and the copy in TCRdb shows in-frame clones only, minus some. The data show more than 90,000 clones, about 88% seen once. Sequences were derived from peripheral blood, sampled 28 days after the second AZD1222 dose. These receptors were obtained from an adult who received the AZD1222 COVID-19 vaccine.

The chain uses TRBV3-1 (or the pseudogene TRBV3-2) and TRBJ2-1, with D unresolved. CDR3 size: 15 residues. Looked up from germline, CDR1 is LGHDT and CDR2 is YNNKEL (reference sequence). The germline V and J ends were trimmed by 0 bases and 7 bases, with 13 bases remaining between them. The CDR3 nucleotides read TGTGCCAGCAGCCAAGATTCCACACCAAGGAATGAGCAGTTCTTC. Translated, it gives CASSQDSTPRNEQFF.

This chain connects TRBV7-9 to TRBJ1-1; perhaps TRBD1 as D (5 bases). CDR3 length: 13 residues. CDR1 is SEHNR and CDR2 is FQNEAQ in the germline V gene (reference sequence). V was pared by 5 bases and J by 4 bases, with 11 bases between. The CDR3 sequence: CASSITGGTEAFF. The CDR3 nucleotides are TGTGCCAGCAGCATCACGGGGGGCACTGAAGCTTTCTTT.

The chain couples TRBV9 to TRBJ2-6, with unresolved D. The CDR3 spans 15 residues. Germline CDR1 is SGDLS and CDR2 is YYNGEE. V was trimmed by 4 bases and J by 0 bases, leaving 8 bases between them. CDR3 region: CASSPTVSGANVLTF. CDR3 bases: TGTGCCAGCAGCCCAACAGTCTCTGGGGCCAACGTCCTGACTTTC.

The chain uses TRBV27 and TRBJ1-2; 7 bases are a match to TRBD1. The CDR3 runs to 14 residues. The germline V gene encodes CDR1 MNHEY and CDR2 SMNVEV (reference sequence). V was clipped by 8 bases and J by 0 bases; unmatched bases: 6. CDR3 region: CASAETGTNYGYTF. The CDR3 nucleotides are TGTGCCAGCGCAGAGACAGGGACTAACTATGGCTACACCTTC.

V and J are TRBV10-3 and TRBJ2-7; 8 bases align to TRBD2. The V gene's germline CDR1 is ENHRY and CDR2 SYGVKD. V gave up 10 bases and J gave up 4 bases; unmatched junction bases: 6. The CDR3 totals 12 residues. CDR3 sequence: CASSGSWYEQYF. The CDR3, as DNA: TGTGCCAGCAGCGGGAGCTGGTACGAGCAGTACTTC.

The chain uses TRBV5-6 and TRBJ1-3, with a possible D match to TRBD1 (5 bases). V gave up 0 bases and J gave up 3 bases, with 10 bases separating them. Germline CDR1 reads SGHDT; CDR2 reads YYEEEE. The CDR3 is made up of 15 amino acids. The CDR3 spells CASSLDVQGGNTIYF. The CDR3 nucleotides are TGTGCCAGCAGCTTGGATGTCCAGGGTGGAAACACCATATATTTT.

The CDR3 nucleotides are TGCGCCAGCAGCTCACAGGGGGTGGGCACTGAAGCTTTCTTT. Translation gives CASSSQGVGTEAFF. The V gene is TRBV4-1, the J gene TRBJ1-1, with 8 bases fitting TRBD1. Germline CDR1 and CDR2: MGHRA and YSYEKL. Losses at the gene ends were 5 bases for V and 4 bases for J; bases not matched to a gene: 6. The CDR3 is made up of 14 amino acids.

This clone was seen a handful of times. V usage is TRBV7-2 and J usage is TRBJ2-3; TRBD2 matches at 10 bases. This CDR3 comprises 16 residues. Trimming cost V 5 bases and J 0 bases; bases outside gene matches: 5. Germline CDR1 and CDR2: SGHTA and FQGNSA. Here the CDR3 reads CASSQGLAASTDTQYF. For the CDR3, the DNA is TGTGCCAGCAGCCAAGGACTAGCGGCTAGCACAGATACGCAGTATTTT.

The chain recombines TRBV19 with TRBJ1-6; no firm D call. Trimming removed 3 bases at V and 2 bases at J, with 5 bases between. CDR1 and CDR2 from the germline V gene are LNHDA and SQIVND (reference sequence). This CDR3 has 14 amino acids. CDR3 DNA: TGTGCCAGTAGTATCGGGACCTATAATTCACCCCTCCACTTT. It specifies CASSIGTYNSPLHF. The whole variable domain, remainder taken from reference TRBV19 and TRBJ1-6, is DGGITQSPKYLFRKEGQNVTLSCEQNLNHDAMYWYRQDPGQGLRLIYYSQIVNDFQKGDIAEGYSVSREKKESFPLTVTSAQKNPTAFYLCASSIGTYNSPLHFGNGTRLTVT.

As DNA, the CDR3 is TGTGCCAGCAGGAAAAGGTTGGATGAGCAGTTCTTC. Its protein product is CASRKRLDEQFF. The chain links TRBV6-4 to TRBJ2-1; D remains ambiguous. Per germline, CDR1 MRHNA and CDR2 SNTAGT. This CDR3 region has 12 residues. Trimming left V 6 bases short and J 8 bases short, with 11 bases between.

The V call is TRBV12-5, the J call TRBJ1-1; D gene ambiguous. Germline V gene lookup returns CDR1 LGHNT and CDR2 FRNRAP. Trimming shortened V by 6 bases and J by 1 base, and 12 bases separated the two germline ends. The CDR3 totals 14 residues. CDR3 nucleotides: TGTGCTAGTGGCCTTTCGCGGAGGAACACTGAAGCTTTCTTT. Protein sequence: CASGLSRRNTEAFF.

To note about this clone: Within the sample, other DNA sequences also encode this same CDR3. This chain connects TRBV19 to TRBJ2-7, with 8 bases that match TRBD1. The ends lost 5 bases at V and 2 bases at J; junction bases unmatched: 5. Per germline, CDR1 LNHDA and CDR2 SQIVND (reference sequence). The CDR3 is 14 residues long. Here the CDR3 DNA reads TGTGCCAGTAGTCCCGGACAGGGAGCCTACGAGCAGTACTTC. The encoded protein is CASSPGQGAYEQYF.

The V call is TRBV5-1, the J call TRBJ1-4; D remains unclear. This CDR3 contains 15 residues. Trimming took 3 bases from V and 6 from J, leaving 15 bases between them. In germline, CDR1 is SGHRS, CDR2 YFSETQ. CDR3 protein: CASSSRNYADEKLFF. The CDR3 nucleotides read TGCGCCAGCAGCTCCCGGAACTACGCGGATGAAAAACTGTTTTTT.

The chain couples TRBV12-5 to TRBJ2-3, with D unclear. This CDR3 region has 14 residues. Looked up from germline, CDR1 is LGHNT and CDR2 is FRNRAP. The CDR3 is CAWSTEQSTDTQYF. For the CDR3, the DNA is TGTGCATGGTCTACGGAACAAAGCACAGATACGCAGTATTTT.

CDR3 sequence reads: CASSSTTGGYSYNSPLHF. As DNA, the CDR3 is TGCGCCAGCAGCTCCACGACAGGAGGGTACTCCTATAATTCACCCCTCCACTTT. The V call is TRBV5-1, the J call TRBJ1-6; a weak D match, TRBD1 (6 bases). The germline V gene has CDR1 SGHRS and CDR2 YFSETQ. Trimming cost V 3 bases and J 0 bases, with 16 bases left between them. The CDR3 covers 18 residues.

V gene TRBV21-1 combines with J gene TRBJ2-1; TRBD1 is the table's D call and was not checked against the DNA. TRBV21-1 counts as a pseudogene. CDR3 size: 18 residues. This CDR3 reads CASSTPGGLPHPYNEQFF. DNA for the CDR3: TGTGCCAGCAGCACCCCTGGTGGGCTTCCCCACCCTTACAATGAGCAGTTCTTC.

The rearrangement joins TRBV27 to TRBJ1-2; 9 positions match TRBD1. The germline CDR1 and CDR2 sequences are MNHEY and SMNVEV (reference sequence). The J segment lost 4 bases and the V segment lost 5 bases, leaving 11 bases of the junction unmatched. There are 16 residues in the CDR3. CDR3 residues: CASSARQGDSRYGYTF. The CDR3 DNA follows: TGTGCCAGCAGTGCTCGACAGGGGGACTCCCGCTATGGCTACACCTTC.

In DNA, the CDR3 is TGCGCCAGCAGCGACCACGGGGAGCCCAGGACTGAAGCTTTCTTT. This codes for CASSDHGEPRTEAFF. J is TRBJ1-1 and V is TRBV10-2; D is undetermined. The CDR3 length is 15 residues. Trimming took 6 bases from V and 5 from J, leaving 19 bases between them. The V gene's germline CDR1 is WSHSY and CDR2 SAAADI.

This rearrangement joins TRBV19 to TRBJ1-3, with no clear D. Deletions cut 3 bases from V and 0 bases from J, with 9 bases between. Germline V gives CDR1 LNHDA, CDR2 SQIVND (reference sequence). This CDR3 is 15 amino acids long. CDR3 loop: CASSMTGLSGNTIYF. The CDR3 nucleotides read TGTGCCAGTAGTATGACCGGCCTCTCTGGAAACACCATATATTTT. Full variable domain (outside the CDR3, taken from reference TRBV19 and TRBJ1-3): DGGITQSPKYLFRKEGQNVTLSCEQNLNHDAMYWYRQDPGQGLRLIYYSQIVNDFQKGDIAEGYSVSREKKESFPLTVTSAQKNPTAFYLCASSMTGLSGNTIYFGEGSWLTVV.

The chain uses TRBV10-3 and TRBJ1-2; TRBD1 agrees at 9 bases. Per the germline V gene, CDR1 is ENHRY and CDR2 is SYGVKD. The length of the CDR3 is 13 residues. The V segment lost 9 bases and the J segment 2 bases; nucleotides outside the gene matches: 4. Here the CDR3 reads CAIGQGTNYGYTF. The CDR3 nucleotides read TGTGCCATTGGACAGGGGACCAACTATGGCTACACCTTC.

The rearrangement joins TRBV3-1 (or the pseudogene TRBV3-2) to TRBJ2-3; D possibly corresponds to TRBD2 (6 bases). The germline gives CDR1 LGHDT, CDR2 YNNKEL (reference sequence). The CDR3 is made up of 14 amino acids. V lost 3 bases and J 7 bases, leaving 14 bases between the germline ends. CDR3 residues: CASSQGSGENTQYF. CDR3 coding DNA: TGTGCCAGCAGCCAGGGTAGCGGAGAGAATACGCAGTATTTT.

CDR3 region: CASSLGRGVYNEQFF. CDR3 coding DNA: TGTGCCAGCAGCTTGGGGCGGGGGGTCTACAATGAGCAGTTCTTC. The chain couples TRBV13 to TRBJ2-1; 8 bases are a match to TRBD2. The V segment lost 3 bases and the J segment 3 bases; nucleotides outside the gene matches: 4. Germline lookup yields CDR1 PRHDT and CDR2 FYEKMQ (reference sequence). The CDR3 sequence is 15 residues long.

V and J are TRBV7-2 and TRBJ1-5; D call uncertain. Trimming cost V 2 bases and J 5 bases, with 7 bases left between them. This CDR3 has 13 residues. Germline lookup yields CDR1 SGHTA and CDR2 FQGNSA. The CDR3 DNA sequence: TGTGCCAGCAGCTTAATCTTCCATCAGCCCCAGCATTTT. Translation: CASSLIFHQPQHF.

The J gene is TRBJ1-2, the V gene TRBV6-5; perhaps TRBD1 as D (5 bases). Germline lookup yields CDR1 MNHEY and CDR2 SVGAGI. The V gene lost 8 bases and the J gene lost 5 bases, with 15 bases spanning the gap. This CDR3 region has 13 residues. Here the CDR3 DNA reads TGTGCCAGCCGGGAGTCGGGGGGATATGGCTACACCTTC. This gives the protein CASRESGGYGYTF.

The rearrangement joins TRBV3-1 (or the pseudogene TRBV3-2) to TRBJ2-5; D possibly matches TRBD1 or TRBD2 (6 bases each). Germline values: CDR1 LGHDT, CDR2 YNNKEL (reference sequence). The V end lost 4 bases, the J end lost 3 bases, and 15 bases lay between the germline ends. The CDR3 runs 15 residues. The DNA for the CDR3 is TGTGCCAGCAGCCCCGGCGCCGGGGGCAAAGAGACCCAGTACTTC. It specifies CASSPGAGGKETQYF.

The V gene is TRBV6-6, the J gene TRBJ2-6, with D perhaps assigned TRBD1 or TRBD2 (5 bases each). Trimming cost V 7 bases and J 4 bases, with 14 bases left between them. Germline CDR1 reads MNHNY; CDR2 reads SVGAGI (reference sequence). The CDR3 totals 15 residues. The CDR3 bases are TGTGCCAGCACCATCCAGGGAGCCGGGGCCAACGTCCTGACTTTC. This encodes CASTIQGAGANVLTF.

The rearrangement uses TRBV11-2 and TRBJ1-1; D is possibly TRBD1 (5 bases). This CDR3 contains 11 residues. V lost 1 base and J 8 bases, leaving 5 bases between the germline ends. Per the germline V gene, CDR1 is SGHAT and CDR2 is FQNNGV. CDR3 in amino acids: CASSLAGEAFF. DNA of the CDR3: TGTGCCAGCAGCTTAGCAGGGGAAGCTTTCTTT.

This clone was seen once. The chain is built from TRBV30 and TRBJ2-1, with a tentative D call TRBD2 (5 bases). The length of the CDR3 is 12 residues. V lost 8 bases to trimming and J lost 4 bases, with 12 bases between them. In germline, CDR1 is GTSNPN, CDR2 SVGIG (reference sequence). CDR3 sequence reads: CAAALAYNEQFF. The CDR3 bases are TGTGCCGCAGCATTAGCGTACAATGAGCAGTTCTTC.

The J gene is TRBJ2-7, the V gene TRBV5-1; 10 bases are shared with TRBD1. The CDR3 length is 14 residues. V gave up 3 bases and J gave up 0 bases; unmatched junction bases: 0. Germline V lookup: CDR1 SGHRS, CDR2 YFSETQ. CDR3 amino acids: CASSWDRGSYEQYF. The CDR3 coding sequence is TGCGCCAGCAGCTGGGACAGGGGCTCCTACGAGCAGTACTTC.

The chain couples TRBV10-3 to TRBJ2-1; 10 nucleotides line up with TRBD2. This CDR3 spans 16 amino acids. V shed 2 bases and J 6 bases; nucleotides not matched to a gene: 7. The germline V gene encodes CDR1 ENHRY and CDR2 SYGVKD. CDR3 in DNA: TGTGCCATCAGTGAGCTGAGCGGGAGGGCCGGCAATGAGCAGTTCTTC. This sequence encodes CAISELSGRAGNEQFF.